These 12 T cell receptor beta chains were all obtained from the same sample, sequenced in a study of shared clonotypes between healthy human individuals (dated by TCRdb to the early 2020s). The method behind the library was the immunoSEQ multiplex PCR assay. TCRdb took over this immuneACCESS table, retaining in-frame rearrangements with V and J assigned. Such tables are incomplete; in checked studies, under half of the missing clones stem from an unresolved V gene, and the remainder is unexplained. The sample table records 730,000 or so clones; roughly 78% of these occur just once. The top ten clonotypes cover around 1.8% of the sample. The sequenced material came from memory CD4+ T cells sorted from blood. This sample's cell subset or site label indicates: CD45RA-negative fraction. All receptors derive from a woman between 25 and 40 years old in good health.

The gene calls are TRBV5-1 and TRBJ2-3; TRBD2 matches 7 bases. Trimming removed 6 bases from V and 1 base from J; junction bases left unmatched: 8. The germline V gene has CDR1 SGHRS and CDR2 YFSETQ. CDR3 length: 15 residues. The CDR3 here is CASTPEAGGTDTQYF. CDR3 sequence (DNA): TGCGCCAGCACCCCCGAGGCGGGGGGCACAGATACGCAGTATTTT.

This clone was seen a few times. The CDR3 loop is CASSQAGAVNTEAFF. The DNA for the CDR3 is TGTGCCAGCAGCCAAGCCGGGGCCGTGAACACTGAAGCTTTCTTT. The chain has TRBV4-2 and TRBJ1-1; D is perhaps TRBD1 (5 bases). This CDR3 spans 15 amino acids. Germline assignment: CDR1 LGHNA and CDR2 YNFKEQ. V was shortened by 1 base and J by 0 bases, with 9 bases between the two germline ends.

This clone appeared once. The gene calls are TRBV11-2 and TRBJ2-3; 8 nucleotides match TRBD1. The length of the CDR3 is 15 residues. The V segment lost 5 bases and the J segment 0 bases; nucleotides outside the gene matches: 4. Germline V CDR1 and CDR2: SGHAT, FQNNGV. CDR3 residues: CASSPWTGSTDTQYF. In nucleotides, the CDR3 is TGTGCCAGCAGCCCATGGACAGGGAGCACAGATACGCAGTATTTT.

This chain joins TRBV6-6 and TRBJ1-3; TRBD1 matches 8 bases. The CDR3 is 15 residues long. Looked up from germline, CDR1 is MNHNY and CDR2 is SVGAGI (reference sequence). Unmatched junction bases numbered 5, after V lost 3 bases and J lost 4 bases. The CDR3 loop reads CASSYRTGSGNTIYF. CDR3 DNA sequence: TGTGCCAGCAGTTATCGGACAGGGTCCGGAAACACCATATATTTT.

The chain is built from TRBV6-5 and TRBJ2-1; D possibly matches TRBD1 or TRBD2 (5 bases each). The germline CDR1 and CDR2 sequences are MNHEY and SVGAGI. CDR3 length: 15 amino acids. V lost 2 bases and J lost 4, with 12 bases in between. The chain's CDR3 is CASSYVGTAYNEQFF. The CDR3 DNA is TGTGCCAGCAGTTACGTCGGGACCGCGTACAATGAGCAGTTCTTC.

V is TRBV30 and J is TRBJ2-5, with D perhaps matching TRBD2 (5 bases). CDR1 is GTSNPN, CDR2 SVGIG, per germline (reference sequence). The CDR3 covers 13 residues. CDR3 loop: CVLGGSAQETQYF. The CDR3 region has the DNA TGTGTCCTTGGAGGTTCCGCTCAAGAGACCCAGTACTTC.

This chain joins TRBV4-1 and TRBJ1-5, with D uncertain. This CDR3 contains 17 residues. Trimming pared 4 bases from V and 0 bases from J, leaving 16 bases between. The germline gives CDR1 MGHRA, CDR2 YSYEKL. The DNA of the CDR3 is TGCGCCAGCAGCCCAACCTCCCAAGAATATAGCAATCAGCCCCAGCATTTT. Translated: CASSPTSQEYSNQPQHF.

The chain has TRBV29-1 and TRBJ2-7, with 8 nucleotides matching TRBD1. CDR1 is SQVTM, CDR2 ANQGSEA, per germline. The CDR3 is 13 residues long. The J segment lost 2 bases and the V segment lost 5 bases, leaving 5 bases of the junction unmatched. The CDR3 region is CSVKGQGTYEQYF. The CDR3 DNA is TGCAGCGTTAAAGGACAGGGTACCTACGAGCAGTACTTC.

The chain has TRBV19 and TRBJ2-7; D might be TRBD1 or TRBD2, each matching 5 bases. V was trimmed by 1 base and J by 2 bases, leaving 12 bases between them. Germline CDR1 is LNHDA and CDR2 is SQIVND (reference sequence). The CDR3 has 15 amino acids. CDR3 sequence: CASSIATGATYEQYF. In DNA form, the CDR3 reads TGTGCCAGTAGTATAGCTACCGGGGCAACCTACGAGCAGTACTTC.

The chain joins TRBV6-5 to TRBJ2-7, with D possibly TRBD2 on 6 matching bases. V dropped 5 bases and J dropped 4 bases, with 15 bases sitting between them. This CDR3 region has 14 residues. The germline gives CDR1 MNHEY, CDR2 SVGAGI. CDR3 sequence: CASSRRGRGYEQYF. The CDR3 bases are TGTGCCAGCAGTCGGCGAGGTCGGGGGTACGAGCAGTACTTC.

This clone occurred once. This chain joins TRBV6-5 and TRBJ2-6; D unclear. Trimming shortened V by 3 bases and J by 0 bases, and 3 bases separated the two germline ends. The CDR3 has 14 residues. In germline, CDR1 is MNHEY, CDR2 SVGAGI. The CDR3 nucleotides read TGTGCCAGCAGTTATACCTCTGGGGCCAACGTCCTGACTTTC. It encodes CASSYTSGANVLTF.

V is TRBV7-6 and J is TRBJ1-2; TRBD1 is a possible D gene (5 bases). CDR1 is SGHVS, CDR2 FNYEAQ, per germline. Deletions cut 5 bases from V and 8 bases from J, with 15 bases between. The length of the CDR3 is 13 residues. The CDR3 sequence is CASSPRQGWGYTF. CDR3 nucleotide sequence: TGTGCCAGCAGCCCCCGGCAGGGTTGGGGCTACACCTTC.